The table lists the clone carrying this T cell receptor (beta chain) with a few counts. What it binds is unknown. The data derive from a study of beta chain features in type 1 diabetes. Study-wide points: Across all four CD4+ subsets, people with type 1 diabetes showed modestly shorter TCRB CDR3s. Shorter templates may be favored by PCR, equally so in patients and controls. For cells with high TCR expression, cDNA sequencing could yield over-representation. VDJ junctions in type 1 diabetes patients carried more deletions and fewer insertions.

Approximately 0.11 L of blood, on average, came from one heparinised draw per donor. The authors reverse transcribed all of the isolated RNA, so sequencing captured expressed TCRB transcripts. Only in-frame clones appear in the TCRdb table, and some are missing; sequencing was by immunoSEQ multiplex PCR. This table holds under 850,000 clones, about an eighth found once. The sequenced material came from naive CD4+ T cells from blood. The clonotype was recovered from a man between 18 and 35 years old with type 1 diabetes.

CDR3 in amino acids: CASSAITDWDNGYTF. For the CDR3, the DNA is TGTGCCAGCAGTGCGATAACCGACTGGGATAATGGCTACACCTTC. The chain links TRBV6-4 to TRBJ1-2; D unresolved. The germline V gene encodes CDR1 MRHNA and CDR2 SNTAGT. V was cut by 4 bases and J by 6 bases, with 18 bases left in between. The CDR3 sequence is 15 residues long.